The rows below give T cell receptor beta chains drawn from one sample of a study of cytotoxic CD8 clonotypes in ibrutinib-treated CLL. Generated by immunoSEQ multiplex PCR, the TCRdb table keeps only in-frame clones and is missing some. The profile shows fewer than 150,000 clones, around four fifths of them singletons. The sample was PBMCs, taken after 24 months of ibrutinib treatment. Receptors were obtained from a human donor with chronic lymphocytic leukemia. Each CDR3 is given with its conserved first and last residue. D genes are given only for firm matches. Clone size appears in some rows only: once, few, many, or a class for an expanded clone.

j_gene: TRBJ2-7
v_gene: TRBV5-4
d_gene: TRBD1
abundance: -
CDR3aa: CASSPRRQGAYEQYF
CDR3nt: TGTGCCAGCAGCCCCCGGCGACAGGGGGCCTACGAGCAGTACTTC

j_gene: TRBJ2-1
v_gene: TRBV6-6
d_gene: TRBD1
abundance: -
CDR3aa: CASSPGTGMNEQFF
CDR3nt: TGTGCCAGCAGCCCAGGGACAGGGATGAATGAGCAGTTCTTC

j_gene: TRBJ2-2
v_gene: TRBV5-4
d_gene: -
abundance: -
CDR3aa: CASSLDLTNTGELFF
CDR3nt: TGTGCCAGCAGCTTGGATCTAACCAACACCGGGGAGCTGTTTTTT

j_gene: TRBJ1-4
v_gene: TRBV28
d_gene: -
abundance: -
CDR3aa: CASSSPLTDPDEKLFF
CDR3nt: TGTGCCAGCAGTTCCCCACTTACAGACCCGGATGAAAAACTGTTTTTT

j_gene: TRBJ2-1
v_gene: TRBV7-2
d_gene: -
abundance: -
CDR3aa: CASSAGRYNEQFF
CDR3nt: TGTGCCAGCAGCGCGGGCAGATACAATGAGCAGTTCTTC

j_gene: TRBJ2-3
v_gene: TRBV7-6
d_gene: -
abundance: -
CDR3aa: CASSSRPESGSTDTQYF
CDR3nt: TGTGCCAGCAGCTCAAGGCCGGAATCCGGGAGCACAGATACGCAGTATTTT

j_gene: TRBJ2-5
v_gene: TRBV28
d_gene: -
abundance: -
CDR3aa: CASGHTPPQETQYF
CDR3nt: TGTGCCAGCGGTCATACACCCCCACAAGAGACCCAGTACTTC

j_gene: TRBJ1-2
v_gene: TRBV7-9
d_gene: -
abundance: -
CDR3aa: CASSNRDYGYTF
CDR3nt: TGTGCCAGCAGCAACAGGGACTATGGCTACACCTTC

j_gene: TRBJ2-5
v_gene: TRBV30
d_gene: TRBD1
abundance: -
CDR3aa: CAWSDQTGRETQYF
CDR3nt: TGTGCCTGGAGTGACCAGACAGGGCGGGAGACCCAGTACTTC

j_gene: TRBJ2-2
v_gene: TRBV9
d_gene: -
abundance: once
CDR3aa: CASSVDLGDTGELFF
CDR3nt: TGTGCCAGCAGCGTAGATTTGGGGGACACCGGGGAGCTGTTTTTT

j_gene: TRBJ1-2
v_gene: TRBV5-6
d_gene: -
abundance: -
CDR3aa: CASSLAGVPSGYTF
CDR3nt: TGTGCCAGCAGCTTGGCCGGGGTGCCCTCTGGATACACCTTC

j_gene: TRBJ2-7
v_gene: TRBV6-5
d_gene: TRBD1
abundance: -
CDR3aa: CASRDRATYEQYF
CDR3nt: TGTGCCAGCAGGGACAGGGCCACCTACGAGCAGTACTTC

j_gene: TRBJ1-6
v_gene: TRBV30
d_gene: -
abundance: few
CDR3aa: CAWSANNSPLHF
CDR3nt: TGTGCCTGGAGCGCAAATAATTCACCCCTCCACTTT

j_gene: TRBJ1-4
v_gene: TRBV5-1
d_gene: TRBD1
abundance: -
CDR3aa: CASSSSDRGREKLFF
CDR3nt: TGCGCCAGCAGCTCCTCGGACAGGGGGCGTGAAAAACTGTTTTTT

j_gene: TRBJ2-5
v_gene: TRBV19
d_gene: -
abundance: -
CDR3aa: CASSIGGIGGETQYF
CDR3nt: TGTGCCAGTAGTATAGGGGGAATCGGAGGGGAGACCCAGTACTTC

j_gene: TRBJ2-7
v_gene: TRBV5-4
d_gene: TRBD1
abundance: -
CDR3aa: CASSSGTGGYEQYF
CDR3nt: TGTGCCAGCAGCTCCGGGACAGGGGGCTACGAGCAGTACTTC

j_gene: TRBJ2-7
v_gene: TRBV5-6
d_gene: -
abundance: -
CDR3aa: CASSSSYEQYF
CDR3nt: TGTGCCAGCAGCTCGTCCTACGAGCAGTACTTC

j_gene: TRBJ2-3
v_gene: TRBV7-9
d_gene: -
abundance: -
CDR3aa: CASTQGGLKDTQYF
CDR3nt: TGTGCCAGCACCCAGGGGGGACTCAAAGATACGCAGTATTTT

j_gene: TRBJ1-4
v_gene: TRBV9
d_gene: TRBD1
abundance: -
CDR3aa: CASSVDGQGDEKLFF
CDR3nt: TGTGCCAGCAGCGTAGACGGACAGGGGGATGAAAAACTGTTTTTT

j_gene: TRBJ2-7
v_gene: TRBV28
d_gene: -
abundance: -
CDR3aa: CASSSSGAEQYF
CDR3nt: TGTGCCAGCAGTTCTTCAGGGGCCGAGCAGTACTTC

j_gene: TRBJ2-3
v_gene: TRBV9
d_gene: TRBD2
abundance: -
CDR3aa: CASSEGLAGDTDTQYF
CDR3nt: TGTGCCAGCAGCGAGGGACTAGCGGGGGACACAGATACGCAGTATTTT

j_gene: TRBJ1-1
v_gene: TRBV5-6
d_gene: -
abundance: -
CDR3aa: CASSFGGNTEAFF
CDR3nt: TGTGCCAGCAGCTTTGGGGGGAACACTGAAGCTTTCTTT

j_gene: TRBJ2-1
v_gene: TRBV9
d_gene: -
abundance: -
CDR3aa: CASSRQTSSYNEQFF
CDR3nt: TGTGCCAGCAGCAGACAGACCAGCTCCTACAATGAGCAGTTCTTC

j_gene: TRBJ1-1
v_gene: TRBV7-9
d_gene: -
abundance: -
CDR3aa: CASSLSLPTEAFF
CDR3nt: TGTGCCAGCAGCTTATCCCTTCCCACTGAAGCTTTCTTT

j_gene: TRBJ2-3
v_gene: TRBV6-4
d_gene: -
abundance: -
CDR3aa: CASSDNPGYTQYF
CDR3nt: TGTGCCAGCAGTGACAATCCAGGATATACGCAGTATTTT

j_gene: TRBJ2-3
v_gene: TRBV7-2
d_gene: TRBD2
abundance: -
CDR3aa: CASSFRTSGGGGDTQYF
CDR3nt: TGTGCCAGCAGCTTCAGGACTAGCGGGGGAGGGGGAGATACGCAGTATTTT

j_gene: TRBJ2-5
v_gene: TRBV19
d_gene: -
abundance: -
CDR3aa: CASSIVGPQETQYF
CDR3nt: TGTGCCAGTAGTATAGTGGGGCCTCAAGAGACCCAGTACTTC

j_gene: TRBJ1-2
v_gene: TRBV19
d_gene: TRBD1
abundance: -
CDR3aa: CASSIRSMGQHSAGYTF
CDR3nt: TGTGCCAGTAGTATTCGGTCTATGGGACAGCACAGCGCGGGCTACACCTTC

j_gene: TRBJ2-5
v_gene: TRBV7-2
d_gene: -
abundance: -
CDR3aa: CASSLARKGGTQYF
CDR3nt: TGTGCCAGCAGCTTAGCCAGGAAGGGAGGGACCCAGTACTTC

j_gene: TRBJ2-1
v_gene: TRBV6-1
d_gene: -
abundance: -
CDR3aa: CASSVSEGTNEQFF
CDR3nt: TGTGCCAGCAGTGTGTCAGAGGGGACCAATGAGCAGTTCTTC

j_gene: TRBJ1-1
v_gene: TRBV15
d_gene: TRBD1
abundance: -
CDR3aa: CATSRAGTEYTEAFF
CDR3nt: TGTGCCACCAGCAGGGCCGGGACAGAGTACACTGAAGCTTTCTTT

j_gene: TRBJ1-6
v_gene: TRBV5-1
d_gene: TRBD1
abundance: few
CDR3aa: CASSLAGGQGNSPLHF
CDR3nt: TGCGCCAGCAGCTTAGCCGGAGGACAGGGAAATTCACCCCTCCACTTT

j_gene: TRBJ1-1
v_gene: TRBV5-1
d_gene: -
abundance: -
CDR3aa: CASSPMGLGVTEAFF
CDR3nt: TGCGCCAGCAGCCCGATGGGCCTGGGGGTTACTGAAGCTTTCTTT

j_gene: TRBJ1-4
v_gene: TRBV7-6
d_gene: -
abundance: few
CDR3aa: CASSLGGFWQGPTNEKLFF
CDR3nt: TGTGCCAGCAGCTTAGGGGGTTTCTGGCAGGGCCCAACTAATGAAAAACTGTTTTTT

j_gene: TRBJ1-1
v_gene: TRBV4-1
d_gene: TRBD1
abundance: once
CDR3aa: CASSQDPRDRANTEAFF
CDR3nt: TGCGCCAGCAGCCAAGATCCCAGGGACAGGGCTAACACTGAAGCTTTCTTT

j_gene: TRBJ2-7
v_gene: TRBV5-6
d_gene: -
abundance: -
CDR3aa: CASSFISRSSYEQYF
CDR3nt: TGTGCCAGCAGCTTCATCAGTCGCAGCTCCTACGAGCAGTACTTC

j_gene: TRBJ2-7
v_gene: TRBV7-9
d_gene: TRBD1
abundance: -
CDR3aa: CASSPGQGNEQYF
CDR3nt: TGTGCCAGCAGCCCCGGACAGGGCAACGAGCAGTACTTC

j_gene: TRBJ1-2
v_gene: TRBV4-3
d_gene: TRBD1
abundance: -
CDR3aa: CASSQDRGNYGYTF
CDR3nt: TGCGCCAGCAGCCAGGACAGGGGAAACTATGGCTACACCTTC

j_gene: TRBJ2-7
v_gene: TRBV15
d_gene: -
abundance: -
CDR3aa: CATSRDRGEHPYEQYF
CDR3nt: TGTGCCACCAGCAGAGATAGAGGGGAGCACCCCTACGAGCAGTACTTC

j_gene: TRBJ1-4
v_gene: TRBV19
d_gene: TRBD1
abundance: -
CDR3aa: CASSMPRDRAFYDEKLFF
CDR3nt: TGTGCCAGTAGTATGCCCCGGGACAGGGCTTTTTATGATGAAAAACTGTTTTTT

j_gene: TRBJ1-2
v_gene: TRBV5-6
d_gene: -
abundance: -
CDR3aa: CASSSPGISAYGYTF
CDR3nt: TGTGCCAGCAGCAGCCCGGGAATCTCTGCTTATGGCTACACCTTC

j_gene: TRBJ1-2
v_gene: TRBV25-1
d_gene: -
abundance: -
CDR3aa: CASSAVINYGYTF
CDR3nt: TGTGCCAGCAGCGCAGTTATAAACTATGGCTACACCTTC

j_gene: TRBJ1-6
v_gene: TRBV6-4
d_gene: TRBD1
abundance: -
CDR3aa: CASSDGSGGLLHF
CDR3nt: TGTGCCAGCAGTGATGGTTCAGGGGGTCTCCTCCACTTT

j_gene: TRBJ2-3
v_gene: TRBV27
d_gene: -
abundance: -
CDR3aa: CASRRKPADTQYF
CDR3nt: TGTGCCAGCAGACGAAAGCCCGCAGATACGCAGTATTTT

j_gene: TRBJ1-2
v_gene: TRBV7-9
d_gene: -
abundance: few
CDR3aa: CASSLAVGWYGYTF
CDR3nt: TGTGCCAGCAGCTTAGCCGTGGGGTGGTATGGCTACACCTTC

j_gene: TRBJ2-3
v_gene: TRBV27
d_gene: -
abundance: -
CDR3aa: CASRRVGDTDTQYF
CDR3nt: TGTGCCAGCAGACGGGTGGGGGACACAGATACGCAGTATTTT

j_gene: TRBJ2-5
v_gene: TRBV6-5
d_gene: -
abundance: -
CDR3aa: CASSYSTVTQYF
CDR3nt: TGTGCCAGCAGTTACTCGACGGTGACCCAGTACTTC

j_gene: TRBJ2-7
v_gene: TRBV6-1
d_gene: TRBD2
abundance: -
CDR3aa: CASSEAGLAGAELRAYEQYF
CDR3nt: TGTGCCAGCAGTGAAGCGGGACTAGCGGGGGCCGAACTCCGAGCCTACGAGCAGTACTTC

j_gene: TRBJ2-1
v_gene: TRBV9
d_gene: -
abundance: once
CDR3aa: CASSFGDLAYNEQFF
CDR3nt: TGTGCCAGCAGCTTCGGAGACTTGGCCTACAATGAGCAGTTCTTC

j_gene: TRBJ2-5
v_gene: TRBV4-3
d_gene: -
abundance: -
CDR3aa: CASSQGLASGETQYF
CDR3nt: TGCGCCAGCAGCCAAGGGCTAGCATCTGGGGAGACCCAGTACTTC

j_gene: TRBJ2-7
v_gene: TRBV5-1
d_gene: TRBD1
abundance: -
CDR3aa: CASSTGQGAYEQYF
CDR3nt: TGCGCCAGCAGCACGGGACAGGGCGCCTACGAGCAGTACTTC

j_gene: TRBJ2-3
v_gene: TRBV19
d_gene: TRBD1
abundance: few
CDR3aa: CASTSGQITDTQYF
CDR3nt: TGTGCCAGTACCTCGGGACAGATCACAGATACGCAGTATTTT

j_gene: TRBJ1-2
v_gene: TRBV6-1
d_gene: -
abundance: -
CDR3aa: CASSDDRLTNYGYTF
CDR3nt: TGTGCCAGCAGTGACGACAGACTAACTAACTATGGCTACACCTTC

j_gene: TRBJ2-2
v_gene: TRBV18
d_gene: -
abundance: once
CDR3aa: CASSPPRGNTGELFF
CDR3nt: TGTGCCAGCTCACCACCCAGGGGGAACACCGGGGAGCTGTTTTTT

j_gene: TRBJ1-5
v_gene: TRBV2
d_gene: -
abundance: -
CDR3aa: CASRSDTNQPQHF
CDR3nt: TGTGCCAGCAGATCAGATACAAATCAGCCCCAGCATTTT

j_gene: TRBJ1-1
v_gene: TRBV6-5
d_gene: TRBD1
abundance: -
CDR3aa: CASKNLQGQAEAFF
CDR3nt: TGTGCCAGCAAAAACCTTCAGGGACAGGCCGAAGCTTTCTTT

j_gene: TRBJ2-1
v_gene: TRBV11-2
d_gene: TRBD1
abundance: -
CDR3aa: CASSPNPPGQGDNEQFF
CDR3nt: TGTGCCAGCAGCCCCAACCCCCCGGGACAGGGGGACAATGAGCAGTTCTTC

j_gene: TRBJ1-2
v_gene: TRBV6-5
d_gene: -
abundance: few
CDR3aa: CASSSPRGYTF
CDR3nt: TGTGCCAGCAGTTCCCCGCGGGGCTACACCTTC

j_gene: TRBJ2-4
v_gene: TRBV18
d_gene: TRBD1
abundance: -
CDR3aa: CASSSHRQGAKNIQYF
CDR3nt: TGTGCCAGCTCATCGCACCGACAGGGGGCCAAAAACATTCAGTACTTC

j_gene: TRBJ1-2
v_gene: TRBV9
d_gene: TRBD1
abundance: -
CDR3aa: CASSTWDSPNYGYTF
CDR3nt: TGTGCCAGCAGCACCTGGGACAGCCCGAACTATGGCTACACCTTC